This T cell receptor (beta chain) emerged from a study of blood T cell repertoires in COVID-19. Profiled with immunoSEQ multiplex PCR; TCRdb holds only in-frame clones, not every one. The profile shows about 270,000 clones, around 90% of them singletons. V was pared by 6 bases and J by 1 base, with 5 bases of the junction left unmatched. Looked up from germline, CDR1 is MDHEN and CDR2 is SYDVKM. The CDR3 totals 15 residues. This clonotype originated in a woman aged 25-40 years with acute COVID-19. Material for sequencing was PBMCs or T cells enriched from blood (not recorded which). The V gene is TRBV28, the J gene TRBJ2-7; TRBD1 matches at 11 bases. The CDR3 coding sequence is TGTGCCAGCAGCTCCGGACAGGGGGCGTCCTACGAGCAGTACTTC. Its translation is CASSSGQGASYEQYF.